Shown below are 17 T cell receptor beta chains from a single sample sequenced in a study of OX40 agonist ivuxolimab in advanced cancers. Generated by immunoSEQ multiplex PCR, the TCRdb table keeps only in-frame clones and is missing some. The repertoire includes some 75,000 clones, 85% of them detected once, and approximately 3.1% sits in the top ten. Here the sequenced sample was CD4+ or CD8+ T cells sorted from blood, taken in a trial of the OX40 agonist ivuxolimab. The source is an adult with an advanced solid tumor such as melanoma, head and neck, liver or kidney cancer.

The V and J genes are TRBV27 and TRBJ1-3, with a tentative D call TRBD1 (6 bases). The CDR3 contains 15 residues. Trimming shortened V by 6 bases and J by 0 bases, and 12 bases separated the two germline ends. Germline CDR1 reads MNHEY; CDR2 reads SMNVEV (reference sequence). The CDR3 DNA follows: TGTGCCAGCAGCGGGCGGGGGCCCTCTGGAAACACCATATATTTT. This codes for CASSGRGPSGNTIYF.

The chain recombines TRBV18 with TRBJ1-3; 7 bases map to TRBD1. Germline V gene lookup returns CDR1 KGHSH and CDR2 LQKENI. V shed 3 bases, J shed 4 bases, and the junction held 12 bases outside the gene matches. This CDR3 is 17 amino acids long. The CDR3 DNA reads as TGTGCCAGCTCACCCAACAGGGGTAGATATTCCGGAAACACCATATATTTT. Protein sequence: CASSPNRGRYSGNTIYF.

V usage is TRBV9 and J usage is TRBJ1-6, with TRBD1 matching 7 bases. The CDR3 has 14 amino acids. CDR1 and CDR2 from the germline V gene are SGDLS and YYNGEE. V was clipped by 4 bases and J by 5 bases; unmatched bases: 3. The CDR3: CASSRQGNNSPLHF. In DNA, the CDR3 is TGTGCCAGCAGCCGACAGGGTAATAATTCACCCCTCCACTTT.

This chain joins TRBV11-3 and TRBJ2-2; no firm D call. The CDR3 runs 13 residues. V was trimmed by 4 bases and J by 6 bases, leaving 9 bases between them. Germline V gene sequence: CDR1 SGHNT, CDR2 YENEEA. Written as DNA, the CDR3 is TGTGCCAGCAGCTCCCTCAATGCCGGGGAGCTGTTTTTT. Translating gives CASSSLNAGELFF.

The chain couples TRBV27 to TRBJ1-5, with 8 bases that match TRBD1. The CDR3 is 17 amino acids. The V segment lost 3 bases and the J segment 0 bases; nucleotides outside the gene matches: 7. Germline V CDR1 and CDR2: MNHEY, SMNVEV (reference sequence). The CDR3 coding sequence is TGTGCCAGCAGTTTGAGACAGGGGTCGGCTAGCAATCAGCCCCAGCATTTT. Translating gives CASSLRQGSASNQPQHF.

V is TRBV7-3 and J is TRBJ2-2, with 7 bases identical to TRBD2. There are 14 residues in the CDR3. Germline loops: CDR1 SGHTA, CDR2 FQGTGA. The J segment lost 5 bases and the V segment lost 2 bases, leaving 2 bases of the junction unmatched. The DNA for the CDR3 is TGTGCCAGCAGCTTAGGGACTACAACCGGGGAGCTGTTTTTT. Encoded protein: CASSLGTTTGELFF.

The CDR3 DNA reads as TGCGCCAGCAGTGAGTTGGGGTGGCAGCGGGTGGTTAATACGCAGTATTTT. This sequence encodes CASSELGWQRVVNTQYF. V usage is TRBV10-1 and J usage is TRBJ2-3; tentative D call: TRBD2 (6 bases). Germline CDR1 and CDR2: WNHNN and SYGVQD (reference sequence). The length of the CDR3 is 17 residues. Trimming stripped 1 base from V and 7 bases from J, with 21 bases between.

The V gene is TRBV7-9, the J gene TRBJ1-2; perhaps TRBD1 as D (6 bases). Trimming shortened V by 5 bases and J by 3 bases, and 13 bases separated the two germline ends. Germline values: CDR1 SEHNR, CDR2 FQNEAQ (reference sequence). There are 14 residues in the CDR3. In DNA form, the CDR3 reads TGTGCCAGCAGCCCGGCCGGGGGCGACTATGGCTACACCTTC. Its protein product is CASSPAGGDYGYTF.

This clone was found once. The rearrangement links TRBV7-2 to TRBJ2-7; TRBD1 is a possible D gene (5 bases). The CDR3 extends over 14 amino acids. CDR1 is SGHTA, CDR2 FQGNSA, per germline. Deletions cut 2 bases from V and 1 base from J, with 9 bases between. The CDR3 DNA reads as TGTGCCAGCAGCTTATACGACAGTTCCTACGAGCAGTACTTC. Protein sequence: CASSLYDSSYEQYF.

The V and J genes are TRBV6-5 and TRBJ2-7, with TRBD2 as a possible D gene (6 bases). Trimming took 7 bases from V and 3 from J, leaving 10 bases between them. This CDR3 is built from 12 residues. CDR1 and CDR2 (germline): MNHEY, SVGAGI. The CDR3 DNA follows: TGTGCCAGCACTAGCGCTGTCTACGAGCAGTACTTC. This translates into CASTSAVYEQYF.

V usage is TRBV4-3 and J usage is TRBJ1-2; the match to TRBD1 covers 7 bases. The CDR3 loop spans 13 amino acids. The V gene's germline CDR1 is LGHNA and CDR2 YSLEER. V shed 2 bases and J 7 bases; nucleotides not matched to a gene: 4. CDR3 amino acids: CASSQRAGGGYTF. In DNA, the CDR3 is TGCGCCAGCAGCCAAAGAGCAGGGGGTGGCTACACCTTC.

V gene TRBV11-3 combines with J gene TRBJ2-4, with 9 bases aligning to TRBD2. CDR3 length: 13 residues. Unmatched junction bases numbered 2, after V lost 3 bases and J lost 8 bases. Germline V gives CDR1 SGHNT, CDR2 YENEEA. For the CDR3, the DNA is TGTGCCAGCAGCTTGGGGACTAGCCACATTCAGTACTTC. It is translated as CASSLGTSHIQYF.

The rearrangement links TRBV7-9 to TRBJ2-1; no definite D call. V was trimmed by 6 bases and J by 6 bases, leaving 12 bases between them. The CDR3 loop spans 13 amino acids. Looked up from germline, CDR1 is SEHNR and CDR2 is FQNEAQ (reference sequence). CDR3 residues: CASRRLLLNEQFF. In nucleotides, the CDR3 is TGTGCCAGCAGGCGACTCCTTCTCAATGAGCAGTTCTTC.

This clone was seen a handful of times. The CDR3 reads CASSYGGKDYGYTF. CDR3 DNA: TGTGCCAGCAGTTATGGGGGGAAGGACTATGGCTACACCTTC. The chain links TRBV6-5 to TRBJ1-2; D is possibly TRBD1 (5 bases). This CDR3 has 14 residues. Trimming took off 3 bases at V and 3 bases at J, with 11 bases between the two ends. Per germline, CDR1 MNHEY and CDR2 SVGAGI.

In its sample, this clone was seen a few times. The J gene is TRBJ2-1, the V gene TRBV7-3; TRBD2 aligns across 10 bases. J gave up 4 bases and V 4 bases, and 4 bases lay outside the gene matches. Germline V CDR1 and CDR2: SGHTA, FQGTGA. The CDR3 totals 15 residues. CDR3 protein: CASSSGTSVYNEQFF. The CDR3 nucleotides read TGTGCCAGCAGCTCCGGGACTAGCGTGTACAATGAGCAGTTCTTC.

Turning to this clone: Within the sample, other DNA sequences also encode this same CDR3. The chain has TRBV18 and TRBJ1-2; no reliable D call. Germline V CDR1 and CDR2: KGHSH, LQKENI. This CDR3 is 13 amino acids long. V lost 3 bases and J 5 bases, leaving 10 bases between the germline ends. The CDR3 DNA reads TGTGCCAGCTCACCCGGTACCGATTATGGCTACACCTTC. This encodes CASSPGTDYGYTF.

This clone appeared a single time. The chain is built from TRBV12-5 and TRBJ1-1, with no clear D. The CDR3 runs to 13 residues. Germline CDR1 reads LGHNT; CDR2 reads FRNRAP. V lost 7 bases, J lost 4 bases, and 13 bases lay in between. Written as DNA, the CDR3 is TGTGCTAGTGCCCTACCTCTGGGCACTGAAGCTTTCTTT. It encodes CASALPLGTEAFF.